Listed below are T cell receptor beta chains from one sample, sequenced in a study of cytomegalovirus exposure and HLA in healthy donors. Assay used: immunoSEQ multiplex PCR; TCRdb lists only in-frame clones, some missing. Of 75,000 to 100,000 clones in the sample, approximately 74% are singletons; the top ten hold 1.8%. Sample: PBMCs. The receptors here all came from a male donor in good health and CMV-seronegative. Both conserved end residues are part of each CDR3. The D gene is left open where the match is weak. The size entry is marked missing in some rows and otherwise reads once, few, many or a size class.

V gene,J gene,D gene,clone size,CDR3 DNA,CDR3 protein
TRBV19,TRBJ1-2,TRBD1,NA,TGTGCCAGTAGGGCGCAGGGGGCGCGAGGCTACACCTTC,CASRAQGARGYTF
TRBV7-8,TRBJ2-3,NA,once,TGTGCCAGCAGCTTAGCGGCTCACAATACGCAGTATTTT,CASSLAAHNTQYF
TRBV15,TRBJ1-5,NA,NA,TGTGCCACCAGCAGAGAGGGACTTAATCAGCCCCAGCATTTT,CATSREGLNQPQHF
TRBV28,TRBJ1-4,NA,NA,TGTGCCAGCAGTCTCGATCTAATTGAAAAACTGTTTTTT,CASSLDLIEKLFF
TRBV29-1,TRBJ2-3,TRBD2,few,TGCAGCGTGGATAGCGGGACGCAGTATTTT,CSVDSGTQYF
TRBV4-3,TRBJ2-1,NA,NA,TGCGCCAGCAGCCAAGAACGGCAGCGGAAATACAATGAGCAGTTCTTC,CASSQERQRKYNEQFF
TRBV7-2,TRBJ1-1,NA,NA,TGTGCCAGCAGACAACAGGGTGGTGGGGACACTGAAGCTTTCTTT,CASRQQGGGDTEAFF
TRBV5-6,TRBJ2-5,TRBD2,NA,TGTGCCAGCAGCTTGACTAGCGGGAGCCAAGAGACCCAGTACTTC,CASSLTSGSQETQYF
TRBV4-1,TRBJ2-7,NA,NA,TGCGCCAGCAGCCAAGGGGAGAGCTCCTACGAGCAGTACTTC,CASSQGESSYEQYF
TRBV18,TRBJ1-2,TRBD1,once,TGTGCCAGCTCACAGCTGACAGGGACTAACTATGGCTACACCTTC,CASSQLTGTNYGYTF
TRBV6-5,TRBJ2-2,TRBD2,NA,TGTGCCAGCAAACAAGCGGGAACATCTACCGGGGAGCTGTTTTTT,CASKQAGTSTGELFF
TRBV30,TRBJ2-7,TRBD2,NA,TGTGCCTGGAGTAGGACTAGCTACTACGAGCAGTACTTC,CAWSRTSYYEQYF
TRBV19,TRBJ2-7,NA,NA,TGTGCCAGTAGTATGAGGCCCACTTCCTACGAGCAGTACTTC,CASSMRPTSYEQYF
TRBV5-4,TRBJ2-2,TRBD1,NA,TGTGCCAGCAGCTCAAAGACCACAGGGGACACCGGGGAGCTGTTTTTT,CASSSKTTGDTGELFF
TRBV2,TRBJ1-5,NA,NA,TGTGCCAGCAGTGGCGGGGCCGGCAATCAGCCCCAGCATTTT,CASSGGAGNQPQHF
TRBV5-8,TRBJ1-1,NA,NA,TGTGCCAGCAGCTTGGCAGGTTTCATGAACACTGAAGCTTTCTTT,CASSLAGFMNTEAFF
TRBV7-3,TRBJ2-3,TRBD2,NA,TGTGCCAGCAGCTTAACGAATCTAGCGGGAGGGGTCACAGATACGCAGTATTTT,CASSLTNLAGGVTDTQYF
TRBV5-6,TRBJ2-1,NA,NA,TGTGCCAGCAGCCCAATGGGACAAGACAATGAGCAGTTCTTC,CASSPMGQDNEQFF
TRBV19,TRBJ2-7,TRBD2,NA,TGTGCCAGTAGTCCCCTAGGGACTAGCGGAACATACGAGCAGTACTTC,CASSPLGTSGTYEQYF
TRBV18,TRBJ2-3,NA,NA,TGTGCCAGCTCACCAGGGGAGACTAGCACAGATACGCAGTATTTT,CASSPGETSTDTQYF
TRBV6-5,TRBJ1-1,NA,NA,TGTGCCACCTACACAGGCTCTGAAGCTTTCTTT,CATYTGSEAFF
TRBV27,TRBJ1-2,NA,medium-sized,TGTGCCAGCAGTTCAGAGGGTAACTATGGCTACACCTTC,CASSSEGNYGYTF
TRBV14,TRBJ2-1,TRBD2,few,TGTGCCAGCGGTACTAGCGGGAGGGGCAATGAGCAGTTCTTC,CASGTSGRGNEQFF
TRBV11-1,TRBJ2-1,TRBD2,NA,TGTGCCAGCACCCACTATACTAGCGGGACCAATGAGCAGTTCTTC,CASTHYTSGTNEQFF
TRBV10-3,TRBJ1-5,NA,NA,TGTGCCATCAGTGAGGGGGGGGCAGGTCAGCCCCAGCATTTT,CAISEGGAGQPQHF
TRBV4-3,TRBJ1-5,NA,once,TGCGCCAGCAGCCAAGATTACAGTAATAGCAATCAGCCCCAGCATTTT,CASSQDYSNSNQPQHF
TRBV27,TRBJ2-1,TRBD2,NA,TGTGCCAGCAGTTTAATGCTAGCGGCCCTTTCTTACAATGAGCAGTTCTTC,CASSLMLAALSYNEQFF
TRBV9,TRBJ2-7,TRBD2,NA,TGTGCCAGCAGCCCGGATTTGACTAGCCCCTACGAGCAGTACTTC,CASSPDLTSPYEQYF
TRBV6-1,TRBJ2-7,NA,few,TGTGCCAGCACCCCCACAGGGACGAACTCCTACGAGCAGTACTTC,CASTPTGTNSYEQYF
TRBV28,TRBJ1-3,NA,NA,TGTGCCAGCAGTTTCGGAGGGTCAGGAAACACCATATATTTT,CASSFGGSGNTIYF
TRBV19,TRBJ1-2,TRBD1,NA,TGTGCCAGTAGTAGCCGGGACAGGGGCTCCTATGGCTACACCTTC,CASSSRDRGSYGYTF
TRBV7-6,TRBJ2-2,NA,NA,TGTGCCAGCAGCTTAGCTGCGGGAAGTAACACCGGGGAGCTGTTTTTT,CASSLAAGSNTGELFF
TRBV13,TRBJ2-5,NA,NA,TGTGCCACCCAGGACAGCGACCAAGAGACCCAGTACTTC,CATQDSDQETQYF
TRBV9,TRBJ2-2,TRBD2,NA,TGTGCCAGCAGCGGCGGCGGGAGATTCGCCGGGGAGCTGTTTTTT,CASSGGGRFAGELFF
TRBV29-1,TRBJ1-2,TRBD1,few,TGCAGCGTTGAACCGACAGGGTATGGCTACACCTTC,CSVEPTGYGYTF
TRBV11-2,TRBJ2-1,NA,NA,TGTGCCAGCAGCCGAGACGGGAGTGGTAGTAATGAGCAGTTCTTC,CASSRDGSGSNEQFF
TRBV6-1,TRBJ2-7,NA,NA,TGTGCCAGCAGTTGGGACTGGTCGGGGGAGCAGTACTTC,CASSWDWSGEQYF
TRBV5-4,TRBJ2-7,NA,NA,TGTGCCAGCAGCTCTAGCCAGGGGGGCGAGCAGTACTTC,CASSSSQGGEQYF
TRBV29-1,TRBJ2-2,NA,few,TGCAGCGTTGGGGCAGGGGCCTTCACCGGGGAGCTGTTTTTT,CSVGAGAFTGELFF
TRBV5-1,TRBJ1-1,NA,NA,TGCGCCAGCAGCAAGATAGGGGCTGATGAAGCTTTCTTT,CASSKIGADEAFF
TRBV9,TRBJ1-3,NA,NA,TGTGCCAGCAGCGGAGCCCTTGGGAGTTCTGGAAACACCATATATTTT,CASSGALGSSGNTIYF
TRBV7-9,TRBJ2-7,TRBD1,NA,TGTTCCAGCAGCCCTCGGACAGGGGAGCAGTACTTC,CSSSPRTGEQYF
TRBV7-2,TRBJ2-7,TRBD2,once,TGTGCCAGCAGCTTAGTAAAAGTCCCTAGCGGGTCATTCTCCTACGAGCAGTACTTC,CASSLVKVPSGSFSYEQYF
TRBV28,TRBJ2-6,NA,once,TGTGCCAGCGCCCCCGAGGGGGTCTACGGGGCCAACGTCCTGACTTTC,CASAPEGVYGANVLTF
TRBV28,TRBJ1-5,NA,NA,TGTGCCAGCAGGAGATGGGAGGGTAGTCAGCCCCAGCATTTT,CASRRWEGSQPQHF
TRBV10-3,TRBJ2-7,TRBD2,few,TGTGCCATCAGTGACCTAGCGGGCAGGCTCTACGAGCAGTACTTC,CAISDLAGRLYEQYF
TRBV2,TRBJ2-4,NA,NA,TGTGCCAGCAGTGAAGAGGAGGCAGCCAAAAACATTCAGTACTTC,CASSEEEAAKNIQYF
TRBV7-9,TRBJ2-7,NA,NA,TGTGCCAGCAGCCAACTTCCTCTCGAGCAGTACTTC,CASSQLPLEQYF
TRBV2,TRBJ2-1,NA,NA,TGTGCCAGCAGTGTTCGGTTATCCTACAATGAGCAGTTCTTC,CASSVRLSYNEQFF
TRBV27,TRBJ1-6,NA,NA,TGTGCCAGCAGTTTACAACTGCGGAATTCACCCCTCCACTTT,CASSLQLRNSPLHF
TRBV10-2,TRBJ1-5,NA,NA,TGCGCCAGCAGTCTCCGCCCCGGACAGTTAAATAGCAATCAGCCCCAGCATTTT,CASSLRPGQLNSNQPQHF
TRBV11-2,TRBJ2-5,NA,NA,TGTGCCAGCAGCTTAGATACAGGGCGAGGGGAGACCCAGTACTTC,CASSLDTGRGETQYF